This passage covers 27 T cell receptor beta chains from one sample sequenced in a study of blood T cell repertoires in COVID-19. The assay was immunoSEQ multiplex PCR, and TCRdb's table has in-frame clones only and misses some. This sample yields approximately 230,000 clones, of which around 85% are seen a single time; around 3.6% belongs to the top ten. The sample taken for sequencing was peripheral blood. These receptors came from a woman aged 40 to 50 with active or convalescent COVID-19.

V and J are TRBV27 and TRBJ1-2; a weak D match, TRBD1 (5 bases). Germline-derived CDR1 and CDR2 are MNHEY and SMNVEV (reference sequence). The CDR3 runs to 15 residues. Trimming shortened V by 2 bases and J by 2 bases, and 12 bases separated the two germline ends. The CDR3 region has the DNA TGTGCCAGCAGTTTAGGGGTTACAGGAAACTATGGCTACACCTTC. This codes for CASSLGVTGNYGYTF.

The chain carries TRBV2 and TRBJ2-3, with D possibly being TRBD2 (6 bases). The CDR3 is 15 residues long. V was pared by 1 base and J by 1 base, with 9 bases between. Per the germline V gene, CDR1 is SNHLY and CDR2 is FYNNEI. CDR3: CASSEGGLGTDTQYF. The CDR3 bases are TGTGCCAGCAGTGAAGGGGGACTCGGCACAGATACGCAGTATTTT.

This clone was seen many times. Other DNA variants within this sample encode the same CDR3. The rearrangement links TRBV11-2 to TRBJ2-1; D possibly corresponds to TRBD1 (6 bases). Per germline, CDR1 SGHAT and CDR2 FQNNGV. Trimming pared 5 bases from V and 0 bases from J, leaving 11 bases between. CDR3 length: 15 residues. The CDR3 sequence: CASSGGLSSYNEQFF. CDR3 DNA: TGTGCCAGCAGCGGGGGCCTGAGCTCCTACAATGAGCAGTTCTTC.

This clone was seen a few times. The gene calls are TRBV9 and TRBJ2-3; TRBD2 might be the D (5 bases). V was shortened by 7 bases and J by 6 bases, with 21 bases between the two germline ends. The CDR3 runs to 15 residues. Germline CDR1 SGDLS, CDR2 YYNGEE. CDR3 in amino acids: CASGEMLGYQDTQYF. The CDR3 region has the DNA TGTGCCAGCGGGGAGATGTTGGGGTATCAGGATACGCAGTATTTT.

This clone is a singleton in its sample. The gene calls are TRBV6-5 and TRBJ2-2; the D gene is possibly TRBD2 (6 bases). V dropped 8 bases and J dropped 2 bases, with 15 bases sitting between them. The CDR3 extends over 15 amino acids. CDR1 MNHEY and CDR2 SVGAGI come from the germline V gene. CDR3 sequence: CASGRETANTGELFF. The CDR3 nucleotides are TGTGCCAGCGGTCGGGAGACAGCTAACACCGGGGAGCTGTTTTTT.

This chain joins TRBV7-3 and TRBJ2-5, with 9 bases fitting TRBD2. Trimming at V came to 5 bases and at J to 1 base, leaving 5 bases not matched to a gene. CDR3 length equals 15 residues. Germline CDR1 and CDR2: SGHTA and FQGTGA. CDR3 DNA sequence: TGTGCCAGCAGCCTCAGCGGGGGGCCCCAAGAGACCCAGTACTTC. Residues: CASSLSGGPQETQYF.

The chain carries TRBV28 and TRBJ1-5; D uncertain. Deletions cut 2 bases from V and 3 bases from J, with 8 bases between. CDR1 is MDHEN and CDR2 is SYDVKM in the germline V gene. This CDR3 is 14 amino acids long. The CDR3 nucleotides read TGTGCCAGCAGTTTAGACGGGGTCAATCAGCCCCAGCATTTT. Translating it yields CASSLDGVNQPQHF.

At least ten counts were recorded for this clone. The chain is built from TRBV25-1 and TRBJ2-2; TRBD2 matches 9 bases. The CDR3 has 18 residues. The V and J ends lost 1 base and 2 bases, in that order; junction bases with no gene match: 8. The germline V gene encodes CDR1 MGHDK and CDR2 SYGVNS. Here the CDR3 reads CASSEFVGAGGNTGELFF. CDR3 bases: TGTGCCAGCAGTGAATTTGTGGGAGCGGGGGGAAACACCGGGGAGCTGTTTTTT.

This chain links TRBV28 with TRBJ2-7; possibly TRBD1 for D (6 bases). V was cut by 3 bases and J by 10 bases, with 13 bases left in between. Germline lookup yields CDR1 MDHEN and CDR2 SYDVKM. CDR3 length equals 12 residues. This CDR3 reads CASSFQQGSQYV. For the CDR3, the DNA is TGTGCCAGCAGTTTCCAACAGGGATCCCAGTACGTC.

The chain has TRBV5-6 and TRBJ1-2; 7 nucleotides line up with TRBD1. V dropped 2 bases and J dropped 7; count of bases not matched to a gene: 5. There are 13 residues in the CDR3. The germline CDR1 and CDR2 sequences are SGHDT and YYEEEE. This chain's CDR3 is CASSLTTGAGYTF. CDR3 DNA: TGTGCCAGCAGCTTAACTACAGGGGCTGGCTACACCTTC.

The chain links TRBV5-4 to TRBJ1-2; a possible D gene is TRBD1 (5 bases). Looked up from germline, CDR1 is SGHNT and CDR2 is YYREEE (reference sequence). This CDR3 has 14 amino acids. Trimming pared 0 bases from V and 7 bases from J, leaving 13 bases between. In nucleotides, the CDR3 is TGTGCCAGCAGCTTGGCCGGTCAGGGCTTTGGCTACACCTTC. Residues: CASSLAGQGFGYTF. The variable domain in full, with the rest retrieved from reference TRBV5-4 and TRBJ1-2, is ETGVTQSPTHLIKTRGQQVTLRCSSQSGHNTVSWYQQALGQGPQFIFQYYREEENGRGNFPPRFSGLQFPNYSSELNVNALELDDSALYLCASSLAGQGFGYTFGSGTRLTVV.

This chain joins TRBV10-3 and TRBJ1-6, with TRBD1 identical over 9 bases. The V segment lost 5 bases and the J segment 0 bases; nucleotides outside the gene matches: 11. Germline CDR1 and CDR2: ENHRY and SYGVKD. This CDR3 spans 19 amino acids. CDR3 amino acids: CAISKGPQGAISYNSPLHF. The CDR3 region has the DNA TGTGCCATCAGTAAAGGGCCACAGGGGGCGATCTCCTATAATTCACCCCTCCACTTT.

This chain connects TRBV19 to TRBJ2-1; 11 bases agree with TRBD1. The V gene end was trimmed by 6 bases and the J gene end by 7 bases; junction bases not matched to a gene: 8. CDR1 is LNHDA and CDR2 is SQIVND in the germline V gene (reference sequence). The CDR3 has 15 residues. The CDR3 region is CASSQGQGVWNEQFF. For the CDR3, the DNA is TGTGCCAGTAGCCAGGGACAGGGGGTTTGGAATGAGCAGTTCTTC.

The chain combines TRBV6-5 with TRBJ1-1; D is unresolved. The CDR3 is 15 amino acids. V gave up 4 bases and J gave up 6 bases, with 18 bases separating them. CDR1 and CDR2 (germline): MNHEY, SVGAGI. The CDR3 region is CASSSRTRSRAEAFF. In DNA, the CDR3 is TGTGCCAGCAGTTCCAGGACTCGATCGAGGGCTGAAGCTTTCTTT.

Only a few counts were recorded for this clone. This rearrangement joins TRBV5-4 to TRBJ1-5; no reliable D call. CDR3 length equals 13 residues. Germline CDR1 and CDR2: SGHNT and YYREEE (reference sequence). Deletions cut 0 bases from V and 5 bases from J, with 6 bases between. The CDR3 loop is CASSLDRDQPQHF. CDR3 nucleotide sequence: TGTGCCAGCAGCTTGGATCGGGATCAGCCCCAGCATTTT. Supplemented by reference TRBV5-4 and TRBJ1-5, the full variable domain reads ETGVTQSPTHLIKTRGQQVTLRCSSQSGHNTVSWYQQALGQGPQFIFQYYREEENGRGNFPPRFSGLQFPNYSSELNVNALELDDSALYLCASSLDRDQPQHFGDGTRLSIL.

V is TRBV5-1 and J is TRBJ2-1; 7 bases fit TRBD1. This CDR3 has 15 residues. Germline CDR1 SGHRS, CDR2 YFSETQ. V dropped 1 base and J dropped 5; count of bases not matched to a gene: 6. As DNA, the CDR3 is TGCGCCAGCAGCTTGCGAGGGGGCCTCAACAATGAGCAGTTCTTC. It specifies CASSLRGGLNNEQFF. The entire variable domain, with the rest obtained from reference TRBV5-1 and TRBJ2-1, is as follows: KAGVTQTPRYLIKTRGQQVTLSCSPISGHRSVSWYQQTPGQGLQFLFEYFSETQRNKGNFPGRFSGRQFSNSRSEMNVSTLELGDSALYLCASSLRGGLNNEQFFGPGTRLTVL.

V is TRBV29-1 and J is TRBJ2-3, with D hard to call. The CDR3 has 13 residues. CDR1 and CDR2 from the germline V gene are SQVTM and ANQGSEA. The V gene lost 1 base and the J gene lost 3 bases, with 8 bases spanning the gap. The CDR3 nucleotides are TGCAGCGTTGAAGTCTCCGCGACAGATACGCAGTATTTT. It encodes CSVEVSATDTQYF.

V gene TRBV14 combines with J gene TRBJ1-6; no clear D gene. The CDR3 consists of 13 residues. CDR1 and CDR2 (germline): SGHDN, FVKESK. V dropped 4 bases and J dropped 8 bases, with 9 bases sitting between them. CDR3 in DNA: TGTGCCAGCAGCCCGAACCTATATTCACCCCTCCACTTT. Amino acids: CASSPNLYSPLHF.

The rearrangement uses TRBV10-2 and TRBJ2-1; 8 nucleotides agree with TRBD2. Germline CDR1 and CDR2: WSHSY and SAAADI. The length of the CDR3 is 14 residues. J lost 8 bases, V lost 7 bases, and 10 bases had no gene match. The DNA of the CDR3 is TGCGCCAGCATTGGGGTAGCGGGGTGGTATGAGCAGTTCTTC. This translates into CASIGVAGWYEQFF.

Comments on this clone: Other DNA variants within this sample encode the same CDR3. The chain uses TRBV12-3 or TRBV12-4 and TRBJ1-2; D is perhaps TRBD1 (5 bases). This CDR3 spans 12 amino acids. Trimming cost V 7 bases and J 8 bases, with 14 bases left between them. The CDR3 nucleotides read TGTGCCAGCACCCTCGGGGGATACGGCTACACCTTC. Translated: CASTLGGYGYTF.

V usage is TRBV27 and J usage is TRBJ2-5, with 15 bases identical to TRBD2. Germline V gives CDR1 MNHEY, CDR2 SMNVEV (reference sequence). The CDR3 runs 16 residues. Germline trimming cut 6 bases from V and 9 bases from J; bases unmatched to any gene: 11. The CDR3 region is CASRYAGTSGGTAQYF. The CDR3 nucleotides read TGTGCCAGCAGATACGCCGGGACTAGCGGGGGGACGGCCCAGTACTTC.

The V and J genes are TRBV7-9 and TRBJ1-3; 7 bases are a match to TRBD1. CDR3 size: 17 residues. The trim removed 8 bases at V and 3 bases at J, leaving 16 bases unmatched. Germline V gives CDR1 SEHNR, CDR2 FQNEAQ (reference sequence). The CDR3 loop reads CASLRQGLIGYGNTIYF. As DNA, the CDR3 is TGTGCCAGCCTCAGACAGGGTCTTATCGGTTATGGAAACACCATATATTTT.

V usage is TRBV29-1 and J usage is TRBJ2-7, with D unclear. CDR1 is SQVTM, CDR2 ANQGSEA, per germline. V lost 6 bases and J 4 bases, leaving 13 bases between the germline ends. CDR3 length equals 12 residues. CDR3 region: CSVVFGKYEQYF. Written as DNA, the CDR3 is TGCAGCGTAGTATTTGGCAAGTACGAGCAGTACTTC.

This clone was recorded a few times. The rearrangement joins TRBV29-1 to TRBJ1-2; TRBD1 agrees at 9 bases. V dropped 6 bases and J dropped 4; count of bases not matched to a gene: 9. This CDR3 contains 14 residues. Germline loops: CDR1 SQVTM, CDR2 ANQGSEA. CDR3 amino acids: CSVQRPGQGYGYTF. The CDR3 nucleotides read TGCAGCGTCCAACGACCGGGACAGGGCTATGGCTACACCTTC.

This clone was counted once. J is TRBJ1-1 and V is TRBV29-1; 10 bases are shared with TRBD1. CDR1 is SQVTM, CDR2 ANQGSEA, per germline. The CDR3 totals 14 residues. J was trimmed by 3 bases and V by 3 bases; bases with no gene match: 4. CDR3 sequence (DNA): TGCAGCGTTGAGCCGGGACAGGGGTACACTGAAGCTTTCTTT. This gives the protein CSVEPGQGYTEAFF.

The chain employs TRBV7-9 and TRBJ1-2; D is possibly TRBD1 (6 bases). CDR3 length equals 14 residues. Per germline, CDR1 SEHNR and CDR2 FQNEAQ (reference sequence). The germline V and J ends were trimmed by 5 bases and 4 bases, with 14 bases remaining between them. CDR3 sequence reads: CASSPNRVGYGYTF. In nucleotides, the CDR3 is TGTGCCAGCAGCCCTAACAGGGTGGGCTATGGCTACACCTTC.

The DNA of the CDR3 is TGTGCCAGCAGCTCGAACAGGGCCCTCACAGATACGCAGTATTTT. Protein product: CASSSNRALTDTQYF. This rearrangement joins TRBV7-3 to TRBJ2-3; possibly TRBD1 for D (6 bases). V lost 4 bases, J lost 2 bases, and 13 bases lay in between. CDR3 size: 15 residues. In germline, CDR1 is SGHTA, CDR2 FQGTGA.